This entry lists 9 T cell receptor beta chains sequenced from one sample in a study of T cell changes during pregnancy in multiple sclerosis. Repertoires were generated with immunoSEQ multiplex PCR, while TCRdb's copy carries only in-frame clones and drops some. The sample holds tens of thousands of clones, about 89% seen once. The source was peripheral blood, collected in the second trimester of pregnancy. Receptors were obtained from a female donor with multiple sclerosis, enrolled in a pregnancy study.

This clone has only one observation. The rearrangement uses TRBV6-1 and TRBJ1-6; D is possibly TRBD1 (6 bases). This CDR3 spans 16 amino acids. Germline CDR1 is MNHNS and CDR2 is SASEGT. V gave up 2 bases and J gave up 6 bases, with 14 bases separating them. CDR3 residues: CASSEHDRFPNSPLHF. In nucleotides, the CDR3 is TGTGCCAGCAGTGAACACGACAGGTTTCCTAATTCACCCCTCCACTTT.

The rearrangement uses TRBV28 and TRBJ2-1, with 8 bases aligning to TRBD2. Germline CDR1 and CDR2: MDHEN and SYDVKM. J lost 5 bases, V lost 4 bases, and 4 bases had no gene match. This CDR3 comprises 14 residues. The CDR3 sequence: CASSSGGKNNEQFF. As DNA, the CDR3 is TGTGCCAGCAGTTCGGGGGGGAAAAACAATGAGCAGTTCTTC.

This clone has a single count. The gene calls are TRBV9 and TRBJ2-7, with a tentative D call TRBD2 (6 bases). This CDR3 region has 15 residues. Germline loops: CDR1 SGDLS, CDR2 YYNGEE. Trimming stripped 1 base from V and 9 bases from J, with 20 bases between. CDR3 bases: TGTGCCAGCAGCGTATCGGCCAGATCCACGGGGGTGCAGTACTTC. Translation: CASSVSARSTGVQYF. The full variable domain, rest sourced from reference TRBV9 and TRBJ2-7, is DSGVTQTPKHLITATGQRVTLRCSPRSGDLSVYWYQQSLDQGLQFLIQYYNGEERAKGNILERFSAQQFPDLHSELNLSSLELGDSALYFCASSVSARSTGVQYFGPGTRLTVT.

The CDR3 bases are TGTGCCAGCAGCGTAGGAGGGGGCGACTATGGCTACACCTTC. Translated: CASSVGGGDYGYTF. The chain has TRBV9 and TRBJ1-2, with TRBD1 matching 7 bases. The CDR3 runs 14 residues. The V gene end was trimmed by 0 bases and the J gene end by 3 bases; junction bases not matched to a gene: 2. Germline loops: CDR1 SGDLS, CDR2 YYNGEE.

The chain links TRBV6-1 to TRBJ2-2; 7 bases are shared with TRBD1. The ends lost 0 bases at V and 4 bases at J; junction bases unmatched: 5. Germline V lookup: CDR1 MNHNS, CDR2 SASEGT. The CDR3 runs to 16 residues. The CDR3 DNA sequence: TGTGCCAGCAGTGAAGCAGGGGGCGGAATCACCGGGGAGCTGTTTTTT. This sequence encodes CASSEAGGGITGELFF.

This chain connects TRBV6-6 to TRBJ1-1; D gene unclear. CDR3 length equals 12 residues. V was cut by 0 bases and J by 8 bases, with 7 bases left in between. The germline gives CDR1 MNHNY, CDR2 SVGAGI (reference sequence). CDR3 sequence: CASSYSVGEAFF. The CDR3 region has the DNA TGTGCCAGCAGTTACTCCGTCGGGGAAGCTTTCTTT.

CDR3 protein: CASSQDEGGETDTQYF. In nucleotides, the CDR3 is TGCGCCAGCAGCCAAGATGAGGGTGGAGAGACAGATACGCAGTATTTT. V and J are TRBV4-3 and TRBJ2-3; perhaps TRBD2 as D (5 bases). In germline, CDR1 is LGHNA, CDR2 YSLEER. The V end was cut by 0 bases, the J end by 3 bases, with 13 bases between. The CDR3 covers 16 residues.

V gene TRBV6-6 combines with J gene TRBJ2-5, with D possibly matching TRBD1 (5 bases). V was cut by 3 bases and J by 1 base, with 9 bases left in between. This CDR3 contains 14 residues. Germline-derived CDR1 and CDR2 are MNHNY and SVGAGI (reference sequence). This CDR3 reads CASSYQGSQETQYF. The CDR3 nucleotides are TGTGCCAGCAGTTATCAGGGCAGCCAAGAGACCCAGTACTTC.

This chain uses TRBV14 with TRBJ2-4; 8 nucleotides agree with TRBD2. CDR1 and CDR2 (germline): SGHDN, FVKESK. CDR3 length: 13 amino acids. Trimming at V came to 8 bases and at J to 7 bases, leaving 7 bases not matched to a gene. The CDR3 is CASRARGGNIQYF. The CDR3 DNA reads TGTGCCAGCCGGGCCCGGGGGGGGAACATTCAGTACTTC.